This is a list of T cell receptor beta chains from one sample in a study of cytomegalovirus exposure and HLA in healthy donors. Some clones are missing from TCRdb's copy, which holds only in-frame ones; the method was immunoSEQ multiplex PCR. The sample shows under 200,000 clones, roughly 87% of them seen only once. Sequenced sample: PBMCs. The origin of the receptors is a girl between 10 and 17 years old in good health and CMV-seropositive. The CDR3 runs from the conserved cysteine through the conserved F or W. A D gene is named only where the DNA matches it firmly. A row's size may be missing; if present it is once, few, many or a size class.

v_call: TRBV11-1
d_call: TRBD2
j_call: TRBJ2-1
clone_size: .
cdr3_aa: CASSTPAGGSYNEQFF
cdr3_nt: TGTGCCAGCAGCACACCAGCGGGAGGCTCCTACAATGAGCAGTTCTTC

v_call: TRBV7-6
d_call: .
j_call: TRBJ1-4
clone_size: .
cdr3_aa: CASSLAKREVAEKLFF
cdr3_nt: TGTGCCAGCAGCTTAGCGAAGAGGGAAGTTGCTGAAAAACTGTTTTTT

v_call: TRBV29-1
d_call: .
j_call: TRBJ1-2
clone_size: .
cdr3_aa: CSVVGAAGYTF
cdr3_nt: TGCAGCGTTGTGGGAGCTGCTGGCTACACCTTC

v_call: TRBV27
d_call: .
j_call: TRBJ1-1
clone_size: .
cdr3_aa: CASSLHIPNTEAFF
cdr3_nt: TGTGCCAGCAGTTTACACATTCCGAACACTGAAGCTTTCTTT

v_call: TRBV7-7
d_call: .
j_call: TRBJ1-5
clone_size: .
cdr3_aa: CASSLAKWGAGNQPQHF
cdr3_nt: TGTGCTAGCAGCTTAGCCAAGTGGGGCGCGGGCAATCAGCCCCAGCATTTT

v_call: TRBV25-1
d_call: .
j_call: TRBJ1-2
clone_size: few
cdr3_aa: CASSAPRGYTF
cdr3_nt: TGTGCCAGCAGTGCCCCGAGGGGCTACACCTTC

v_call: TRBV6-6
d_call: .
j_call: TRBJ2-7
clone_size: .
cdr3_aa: CASSYATGTYEQYF
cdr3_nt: TGTGCCAGCAGTTACGCGACAGGAACCTACGAGCAGTACTTC

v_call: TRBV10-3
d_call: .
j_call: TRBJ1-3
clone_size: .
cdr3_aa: CAISNTAGGNTIYF
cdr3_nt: TGTGCCATCAGTAATACAGCGGGGGGAAACACCATATATTTT

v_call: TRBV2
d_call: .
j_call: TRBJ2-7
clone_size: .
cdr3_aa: CASIPTSGPREQYF
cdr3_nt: TGTGCCAGCATTCCGACTAGTGGGCCTCGCGAGCAGTACTTC

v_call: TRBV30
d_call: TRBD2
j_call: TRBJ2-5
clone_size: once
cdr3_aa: CAWSALAGGPGETQYF
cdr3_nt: TGTGCCTGGAGTGCACTAGCGGGGGGCCCAGGGGAGACCCAGTACTTC

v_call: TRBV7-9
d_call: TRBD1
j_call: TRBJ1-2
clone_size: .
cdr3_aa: CASSLLTGGPYGYTF
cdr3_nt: TGTGCCAGCAGCTTATTAACAGGGGGGCCCTATGGCTACACCTTC

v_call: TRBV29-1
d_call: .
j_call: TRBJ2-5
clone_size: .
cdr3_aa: CSAAGNREQETQYF
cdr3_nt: TGCAGCGCAGCCGGAAACAGGGAGCAAGAGACCCAGTACTTC

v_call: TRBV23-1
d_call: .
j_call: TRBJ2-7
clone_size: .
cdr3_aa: CASSHPRTERGHRVGEQYF
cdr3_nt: TGCGCCAGCAGTCACCCCCGGACAGAGAGGGGCCATCGCGTCGGCGAGCAGTACTTC

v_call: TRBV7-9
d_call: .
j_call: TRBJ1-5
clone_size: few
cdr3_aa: CASSSTGEGLEGNQPQHF
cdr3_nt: TGTGCCAGCAGCTCAACGGGGGAGGGGCTAGAGGGCAATCAGCCCCAGCATTTT

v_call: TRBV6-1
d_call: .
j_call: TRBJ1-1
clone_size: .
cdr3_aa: CASSLRGGANTEAFF
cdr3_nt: TGTGCCAGCAGTCTACGGGGGGGGGCGAACACTGAAGCTTTCTTT

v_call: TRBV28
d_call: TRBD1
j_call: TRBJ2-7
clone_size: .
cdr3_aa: CASSLPGQGFSYEQYF
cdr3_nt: TGTGCCAGCAGTTTACCCGGACAGGGGTTCTCCTACGAGCAGTACTTC

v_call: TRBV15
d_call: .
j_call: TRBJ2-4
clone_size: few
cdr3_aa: CATSIRGSIQYF
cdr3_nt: TGTGCCACCAGCATAAGGGGCAGCATTCAGTACTTC

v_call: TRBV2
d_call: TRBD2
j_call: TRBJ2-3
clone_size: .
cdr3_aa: CASEAGGGTDTQYF
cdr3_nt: TGTGCTAGTGAAGCGGGGGGGGGCACAGATACGCAGTATTTT

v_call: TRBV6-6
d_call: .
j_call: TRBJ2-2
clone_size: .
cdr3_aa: CASSKTGSPGELFF
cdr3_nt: TGTGCCAGCAGTAAGACAGGTTCCCCCGGGGAGCTGTTTTTT

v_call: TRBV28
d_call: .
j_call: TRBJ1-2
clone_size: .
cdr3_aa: CALGQLYGYTF
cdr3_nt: TGTGCTTTAGGACAGCTCTATGGCTACACCTTC

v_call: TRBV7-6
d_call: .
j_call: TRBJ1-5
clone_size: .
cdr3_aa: CASSGRPRSNQPQHF
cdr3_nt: TGTGCCAGCAGCGGCCGTCCTAGGAGCAATCAGCCCCAGCATTTT

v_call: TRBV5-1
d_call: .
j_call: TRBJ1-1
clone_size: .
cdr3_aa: CASTLTGGAEAFF
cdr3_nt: TGCGCCAGCACTCTTACGGGGGGTGCTGAAGCTTTCTTT

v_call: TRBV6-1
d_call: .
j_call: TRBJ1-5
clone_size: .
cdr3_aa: CASSRTGSNRPQHF
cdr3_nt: TGTGCCAGCAGTCGAACTGGGAGCAATCGGCCCCAGCATTTT

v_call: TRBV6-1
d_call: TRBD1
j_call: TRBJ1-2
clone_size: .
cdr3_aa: CASRNTGVYGYTF
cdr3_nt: TGTGCCAGCAGGAATACAGGGGTCTATGGCTACACCTTC

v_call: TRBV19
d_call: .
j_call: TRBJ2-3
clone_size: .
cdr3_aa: CASSPEGVSTDTQYF
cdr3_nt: TGTGCCAGTAGTCCAGAGGGGGTGAGCACAGATACGCAGTATTTT

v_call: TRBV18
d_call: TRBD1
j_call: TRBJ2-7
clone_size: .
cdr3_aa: CASSPLGQGDEQHF
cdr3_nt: TGTGCCAGCTCACCACTGGGACAGGGTGACGAGCAGCACTTC

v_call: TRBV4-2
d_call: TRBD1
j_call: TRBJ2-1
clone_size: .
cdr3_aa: CASTPGGLENYNEQFF
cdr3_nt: TGTGCCAGCACTCCAGGGGGCTTGGAAAATTACAATGAGCAGTTCTTC

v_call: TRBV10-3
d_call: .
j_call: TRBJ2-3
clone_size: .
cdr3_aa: CAISDLLRGSSTDTQYF
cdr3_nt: TGTGCCATCAGTGACCTCCTCCGGGGTTCTAGCACAGATACGCAGTATTTT

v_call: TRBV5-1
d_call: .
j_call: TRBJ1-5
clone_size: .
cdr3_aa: CASSPLGGGTQHF
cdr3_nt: TGCGCCAGCAGCCCGCTGGGGGGGGGAACCCAGCATTTT

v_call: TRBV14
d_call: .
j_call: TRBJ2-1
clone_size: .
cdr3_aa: CASSQDEWDTSSYNEQFF
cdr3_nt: TGTGCCAGCAGCCAAGATGAGTGGGACACGAGCTCCTACAATGAGCAGTTCTTC

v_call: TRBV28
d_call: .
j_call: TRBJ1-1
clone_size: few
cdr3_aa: CASSLTGVWTEAFF
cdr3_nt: TGTGCCAGCAGTTTAACCGGAGTCTGGACTGAAGCTTTCTTT

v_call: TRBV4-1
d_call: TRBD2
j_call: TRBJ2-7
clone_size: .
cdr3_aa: CASSQEGMREGLSSYEQYF
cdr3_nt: TGCGCCAGCAGCCAAGAGGGAATGCGGGAGGGCCTGAGCTCCTACGAGCAGTACTTC

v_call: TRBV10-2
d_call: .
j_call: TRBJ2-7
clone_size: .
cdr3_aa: CASSTSPYEQYF
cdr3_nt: TGCGCCAGCAGCACATCACCCTACGAGCAGTACTTC

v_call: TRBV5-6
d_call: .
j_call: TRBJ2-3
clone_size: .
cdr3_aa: CASSLDSWATDTQYF
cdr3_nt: TGTGCCAGCAGCTTGGATTCGTGGGCAACAGATACGCAGTATTTT

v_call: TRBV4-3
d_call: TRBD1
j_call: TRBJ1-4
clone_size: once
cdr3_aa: CASSQERRTGQGNEKLFF
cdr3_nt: TGCGCCAGCAGCCAAGAGAGGAGAACGGGACAGGGGAATGAAAAACTGTTTTTT

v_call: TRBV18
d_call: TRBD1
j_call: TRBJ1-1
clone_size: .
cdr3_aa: CASSPSGQGLPNTEAFF
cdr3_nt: TGTGCCAGCTCACCCTCGGGACAGGGCCTACCGAACACTGAAGCTTTCTTT

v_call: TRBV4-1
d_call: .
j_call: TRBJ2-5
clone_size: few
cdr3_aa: CASSQEEKEGQETQYF
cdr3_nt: TGCGCCAGCAGCCAAGAGGAAAAGGAGGGACAAGAGACCCAGTACTTC

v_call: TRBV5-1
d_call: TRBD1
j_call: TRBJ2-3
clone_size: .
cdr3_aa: CASSRRDRGRGTDTQYF
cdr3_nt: TGCGCCAGCAGCCGCCGGGACAGGGGGCGCGGCACAGATACGCAGTATTTT

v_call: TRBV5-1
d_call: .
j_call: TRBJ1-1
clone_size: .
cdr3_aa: CASKKTSVTEAFF
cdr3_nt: TGCGCCAGCAAAAAAACGAGTGTCACTGAAGCTTTCTTT

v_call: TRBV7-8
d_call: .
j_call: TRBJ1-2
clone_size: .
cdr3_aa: CASSLRNSMGRRFFGYTF
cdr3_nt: TGTGCCAGCAGTTTAAGAAACTCGATGGGGCGCCGGTTCTTTGGCTACACCTTC

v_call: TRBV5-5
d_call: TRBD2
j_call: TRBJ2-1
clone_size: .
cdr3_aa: CASSFGLAGSYNEQFF
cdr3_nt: TGTGCCAGCAGCTTTGGGCTAGCGGGTTCCTACAATGAGCAGTTCTTC

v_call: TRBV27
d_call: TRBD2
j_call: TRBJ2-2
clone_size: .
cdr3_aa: CASSTRWLAGPTGELFF
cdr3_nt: TGTGCCAGCAGTACCCGTTGGTTAGCGGGACCCACCGGGGAGCTGTTTTTT

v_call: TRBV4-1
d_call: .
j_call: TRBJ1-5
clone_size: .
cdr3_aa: CASSQFGQGSQPQHF
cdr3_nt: TGCGCCAGCAGCCAATTCGGTCAGGGAAGTCAGCCCCAGCATTTT

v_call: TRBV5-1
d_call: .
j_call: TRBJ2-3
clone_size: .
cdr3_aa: CASSPGGWTRTDTQYF
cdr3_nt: TGCGCCAGCAGCCCGGGGGGCTGGACACGCACAGATACGCAGTATTTT

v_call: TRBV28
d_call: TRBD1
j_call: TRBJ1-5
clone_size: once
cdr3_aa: CASSDMTGVSNQPQHF
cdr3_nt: TGTGCCAGCAGTGACATGACAGGGGTGAGCAATCAGCCCCAGCATTTT

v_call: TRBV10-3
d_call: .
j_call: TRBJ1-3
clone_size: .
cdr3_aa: CAISESHLIRGRGNTIYF
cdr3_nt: TGTGCCATCAGTGAGTCACACCTCATCCGGGGTCGCGGAAACACCATATATTTT

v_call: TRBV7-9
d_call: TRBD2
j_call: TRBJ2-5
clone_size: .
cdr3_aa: CASSSPTSGGGETQYF
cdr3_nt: TGTGCCAGCAGCTCACCGACTAGCGGGGGGGGAGAGACCCAGTACTTC

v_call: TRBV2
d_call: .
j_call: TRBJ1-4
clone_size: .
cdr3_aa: CASSEKVGRLSEKLFF
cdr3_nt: TGTGCCAGCAGTGAAAAGGTGGGGCGTTTAAGTGAAAAACTGTTTTTT

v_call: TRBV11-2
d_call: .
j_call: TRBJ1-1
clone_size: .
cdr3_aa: CASSSLLNTEAFF
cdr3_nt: TGTGCCAGCAGCTCTCTCTTGAACACTGAAGCTTTCTTT

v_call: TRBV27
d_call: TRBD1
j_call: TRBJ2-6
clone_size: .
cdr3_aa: CASNTPGQGISGANVLTF
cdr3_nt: TGTGCCAGCAATACACCGGGACAGGGAATCTCTGGGGCCAACGTCCTGACTTTC

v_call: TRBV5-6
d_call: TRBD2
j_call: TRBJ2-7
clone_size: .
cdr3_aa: CASSLPQRGEDF
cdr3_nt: TGTGCCAGCAGCTTGCCCCAGCGGGGGGAAGACTTC

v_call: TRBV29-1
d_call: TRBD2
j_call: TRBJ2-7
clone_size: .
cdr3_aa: CSVNIAGAYEQYF
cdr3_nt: TGCAGCGTGAACATAGCGGGAGCTTACGAGCAGTACTTC

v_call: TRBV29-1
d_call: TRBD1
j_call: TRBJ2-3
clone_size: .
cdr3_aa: CSVHRGLDTQYF
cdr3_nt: TGCAGCGTTCACAGGGGGTTGGATACGCAGTATTTT

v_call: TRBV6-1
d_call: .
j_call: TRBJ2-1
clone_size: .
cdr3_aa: CASSERSCGLAGRRSYNEQFF
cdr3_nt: TGTGCCAGCAGTGAACGGAGCTGTGGTCTAGCTGGGCGGAGAAGCTACAATGAGCAGTTCTTC

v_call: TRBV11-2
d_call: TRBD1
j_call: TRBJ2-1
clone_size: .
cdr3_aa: CASSLAQDLWAQGELQFF
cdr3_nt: TGTGCCAGCAGCTTAGCCCAGGATTTGTGGGCCCAGGGGGAGCTGCAGTTCTTC

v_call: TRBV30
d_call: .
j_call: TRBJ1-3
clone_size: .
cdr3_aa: CAWSVFGTGNTIYF
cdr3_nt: TGTGCCTGGAGTGTATTCGGGACAGGAAACACCATATATTTT

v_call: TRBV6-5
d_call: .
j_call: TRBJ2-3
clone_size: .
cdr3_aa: CASSNEDTQYF
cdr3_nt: TGTGCCAGCAGCAACGAGGATACGCAGTATTTT

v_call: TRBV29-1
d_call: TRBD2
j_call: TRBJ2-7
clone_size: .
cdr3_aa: CSVEASGGAYEQYF
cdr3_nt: TGCAGCGTTGAGGCTAGCGGGGGGGCATACGAGCAGTACTTC

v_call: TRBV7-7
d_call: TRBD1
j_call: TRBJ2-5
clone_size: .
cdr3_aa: CASSLGQGMETQYF
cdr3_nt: TGTGCTAGCAGCTTAGGACAGGGTATGGAGACCCAGTACTTC

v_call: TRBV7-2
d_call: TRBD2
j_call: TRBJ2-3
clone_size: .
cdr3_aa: CASSLTSATDTQYF
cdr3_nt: TGTGCCAGCAGCTTAACTAGCGCCACAGATACGCAGTATTTT